The source of this T cell receptor beta chain is a study of response to subunit inactivated influenza vaccine. TCRdb reprocessed the RT-PCR reads with MiXCR, giving one entry per CDR3 protein. The sample shows 280,000 or so distinct CDR3 sequences, 21% of them seen only once. Overall study findings and caveats: Each seasonal influenza vaccination, the authors suggested, recruits few new T cells.

This clonotype was found a few times. Its target is unknown. This CDR3 is built from 17 residues. Germline CDR1 is LGHNA and CDR2 is YNFKEQ. After removal of 1 base from V and 5 bases from J, the junction contained 9 bases not matched to a gene. The sequence derives from a man aged 50 to 75 who received an inactivated influenza vaccine. The sequences come from PBMCs from blood, collected less than 22 months after vaccination. V and J are TRBV4-2 and TRBJ1-4; 8 positions agree with TRBD1. The CDR3 is CASSQAPAGQGNEKLFF. As DNA, the CDR3 is TGTGCCAGCAGCCAAGCACCGGCCGGACAGGGAAATGAAAAACTGTTTTTT.